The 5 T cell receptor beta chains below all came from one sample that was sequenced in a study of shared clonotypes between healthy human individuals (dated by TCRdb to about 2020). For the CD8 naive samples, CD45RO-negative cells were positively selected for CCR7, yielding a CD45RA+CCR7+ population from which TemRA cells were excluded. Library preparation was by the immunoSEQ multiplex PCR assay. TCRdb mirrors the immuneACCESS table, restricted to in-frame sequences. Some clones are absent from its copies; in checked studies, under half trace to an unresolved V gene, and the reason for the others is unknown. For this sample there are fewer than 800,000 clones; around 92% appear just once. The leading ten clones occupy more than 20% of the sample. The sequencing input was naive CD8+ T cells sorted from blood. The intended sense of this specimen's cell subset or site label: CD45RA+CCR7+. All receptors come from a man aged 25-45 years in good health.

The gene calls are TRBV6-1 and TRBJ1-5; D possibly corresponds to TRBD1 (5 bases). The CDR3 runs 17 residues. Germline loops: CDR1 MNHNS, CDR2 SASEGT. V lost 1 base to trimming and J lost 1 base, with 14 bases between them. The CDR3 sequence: CASSEGGGIVSNQPQHF. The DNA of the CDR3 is TGTGCCAGCAGTGAAGGGGGGGGGATAGTGAGCAATCAGCCCCAGCATTTT.

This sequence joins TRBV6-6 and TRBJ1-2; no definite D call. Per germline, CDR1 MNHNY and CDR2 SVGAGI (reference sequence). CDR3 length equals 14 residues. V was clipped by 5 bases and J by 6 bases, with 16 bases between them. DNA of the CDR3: TGTGCCAGCAGTGGAAATTACCCGGAAGATGGCTACACCTTC. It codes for CASSGNYPEDGYTF.

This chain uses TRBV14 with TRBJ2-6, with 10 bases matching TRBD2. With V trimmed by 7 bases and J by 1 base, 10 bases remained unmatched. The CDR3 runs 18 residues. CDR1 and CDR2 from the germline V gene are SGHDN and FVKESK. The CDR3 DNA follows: TGTGCCAGCACCAATTCAGCGGGAGGGCCATCTGGGGCCAACGTCCTGACTTTC. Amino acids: CASTNSAGGPSGANVLTF. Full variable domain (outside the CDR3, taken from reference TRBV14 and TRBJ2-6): EAGVTQFPSHSVIEKGQTVTLRCDPISGHDNLYWYRRVMGKEIKFLLHFVKESKQDESGMPNNRFLAERTGGTYSTLKVQPAELEDSGVYFCASTNSAGGPSGANVLTFGAGSRLTVL.

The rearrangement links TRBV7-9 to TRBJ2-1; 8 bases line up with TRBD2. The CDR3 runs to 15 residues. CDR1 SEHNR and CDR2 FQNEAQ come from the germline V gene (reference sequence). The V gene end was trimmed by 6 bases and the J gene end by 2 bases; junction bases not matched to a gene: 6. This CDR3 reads CASSLLADPYNEQFF. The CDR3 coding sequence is TGTGCCAGCAGTCTACTAGCGGACCCCTACAATGAGCAGTTCTTC.

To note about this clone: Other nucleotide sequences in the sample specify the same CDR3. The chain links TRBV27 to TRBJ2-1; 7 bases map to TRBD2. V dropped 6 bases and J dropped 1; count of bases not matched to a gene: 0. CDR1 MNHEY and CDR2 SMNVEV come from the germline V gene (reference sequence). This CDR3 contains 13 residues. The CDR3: CASSGGSYNEQFF. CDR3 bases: TGTGCCAGCAGCGGGGGGTCCTACAATGAGCAGTTCTTC.